This T cell receptor beta chain came from a study of blood T cell repertoires in COVID-19. Study in general: Collection of acute and convalescent COVID-19 samples took place in the United States, Italy and Spain. The analysed material was cDNA or gDNA that came from T cells, B-cell-depleted T cells, or PBMCs.

In the authors' workflow: Reference gene primer amplification gave nucleated cell count estimates. TCRdb's table, derived via immunoSEQ multiplex PCR, lists solely in-frame clones and lacks some. Clone size and the V and J calls come from that table; the DNA yielded D and trimming. This table has about 70,000 clones, over 75% appearing once. This clone appeared a few times. Trimming shortened V by 11 bases and J by 3 bases, and 17 bases separated the two germline ends. The CDR3 is 14 amino acids. Per the germline V gene, CDR1 is WSHSY and CDR2 is SAAADI. The sequencing sample was made of peripheral blood. The clonotype was recovered from a man at least 80 years old with acute or convalescent COVID-19. The chain combines TRBV10-2 with TRBJ1-3; TRBD1 is a possible D gene (5 bases). The CDR3 DNA is TGCGCCTCCCGCAACCAGGGAGGTGGAAACACCATATATTTT. It is translated as CASRNQGGGNTIYF.